Detailed here is one T cell receptor beta chain. The data originate from a study of cytomegalovirus exposure and HLA in healthy donors. The germline CDR1 and CDR2 sequences are SGHNT and YENEEA. V gave up 5 bases and J gave up 6 bases, with 15 bases separating them. CDR3 length equals 14 residues. Amplification used 60 Vbeta primers and 13 Jbeta primers. Assay: immunoSEQ multiplex PCR; the TCRdb copy retains only in-frame clones and omits some. In the table there are roughly 150,000 clones, around 63% of which are singletons. The sequenced sample consisted of PBMCs. This chain links TRBV11-3 with TRBJ2-3; no reliable D call. The TCR sequence derives from a human donor in good health. As DNA, the CDR3 is TGTGCCAGCAGCCTCCAATCCCGACTCGATACGCAGTATTTT. Protein: CASSLQSRLDTQYF.